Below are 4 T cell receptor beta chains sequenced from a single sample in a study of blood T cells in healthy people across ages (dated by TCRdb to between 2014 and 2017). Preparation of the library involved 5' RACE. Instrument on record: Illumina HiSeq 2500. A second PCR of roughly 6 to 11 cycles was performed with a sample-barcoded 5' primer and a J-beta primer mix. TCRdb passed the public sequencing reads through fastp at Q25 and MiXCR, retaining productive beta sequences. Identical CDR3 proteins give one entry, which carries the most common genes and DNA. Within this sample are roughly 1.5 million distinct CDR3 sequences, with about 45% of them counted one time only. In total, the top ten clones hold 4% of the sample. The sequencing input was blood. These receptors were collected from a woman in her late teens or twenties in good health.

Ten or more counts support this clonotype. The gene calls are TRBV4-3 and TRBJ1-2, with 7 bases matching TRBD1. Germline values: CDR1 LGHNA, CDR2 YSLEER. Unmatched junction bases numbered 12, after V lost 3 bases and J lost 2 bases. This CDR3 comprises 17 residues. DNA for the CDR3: TGCGCCAGCAGCCACCACGATCGCACAGGGGTAAACTATGGCTACACCTTC. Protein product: CASSHHDRTGVNYGYTF.

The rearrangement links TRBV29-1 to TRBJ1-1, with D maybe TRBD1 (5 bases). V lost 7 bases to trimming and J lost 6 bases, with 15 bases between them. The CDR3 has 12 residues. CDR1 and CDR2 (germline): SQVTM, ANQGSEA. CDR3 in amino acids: CSASAGIAEAFF. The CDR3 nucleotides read TGCAGCGCCTCCGCAGGGATCGCTGAAGCTTTCTTT.

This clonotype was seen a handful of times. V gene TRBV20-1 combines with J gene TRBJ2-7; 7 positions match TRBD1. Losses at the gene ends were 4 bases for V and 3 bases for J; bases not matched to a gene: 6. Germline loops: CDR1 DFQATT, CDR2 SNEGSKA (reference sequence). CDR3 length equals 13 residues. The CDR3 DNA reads TGCAGTGCTACCACAGGGGTGGGCTACGAGCAGTACTTC. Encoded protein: CSATTGVGYEQYF.

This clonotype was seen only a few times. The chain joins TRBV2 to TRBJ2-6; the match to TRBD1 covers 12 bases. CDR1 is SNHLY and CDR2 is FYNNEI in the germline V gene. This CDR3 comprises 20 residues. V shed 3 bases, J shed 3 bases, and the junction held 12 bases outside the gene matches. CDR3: CASSEWLGTGGSFGANVLTF. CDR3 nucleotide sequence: TGTGCCAGCAGTGAGTGGTTGGGGACAGGGGGCTCATTTGGGGCCAACGTCCTGACTTTC. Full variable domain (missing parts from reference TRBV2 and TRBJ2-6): EPEVTQTPSHQVTQMGQEVILRCVPISNHLYFYWYRQILGQKVEFLVSFYNNEISEKSEIFDDQFSVERPDGSNFTLKIRSTKLEDSAMYFCASSEWLGTGGSFGANVLTFGAGSRLTVL.